A selection of T cell receptor beta chains follows, all from one sample in a study of CD8 T cells in ankylosing spondylitis. TCRdb independently ran MiXCR on the 5' RACE reads; one entry per CDR3 protein. The data hold about 350,000 distinct CDR3 sequences, with roughly 22% observed a single time. Sequencing used blood, either unsorted or a sorted T cell fraction (not recorded which). These receptors all come from a male donor with ankylosing spondylitis or in good health (not recorded which). The CDR3 runs from the conserved cysteine through the conserved F or W. The D gene is left open where the match is weak. Clone size is not always given. Where it is, it says once, few, many or a class for expanded clones.

TRBV29-1	.	few	TRBJ2-2	CSVRGRTGELFF	TGCAGCGTTCGCGGGCGCACCGGGGAGCTGTTTTTT
TRBV9	TRBD1	many	TRBJ2-7	CASSVGDRDYEQYF	TGTGCCAGCAGCGTAGGGGACAGGGACTACGAGCAGTACTTC
TRBV7-6	TRBD2	few	TRBJ2-3	CASSLGLAEITTDTQYF	TGTGCCAGCAGCTTGGGACTAGCGGAAATCACCACAGATACGCAGTATTTT
TRBV6-5	.	few	TRBJ2-2	CASSYYDTGELFF	TGTGCCAGCAGTTACTATGACACCGGGGAGCTGTTTTTT
TRBV29-1	.	few	TRBJ2-5	CSVEDRLQDHGTQYF	TGCAGCGTTGAAGATAGGCTTCAGGACCACGGGACCCAGTACTTC
TRBV7-2	.	.	TRBJ2-5	CASSLAAGDSRTQYF	TGTGCCAGCAGCTTAGCGGCAGGAGACTCCAGGACCCAGTACTTC
TRBV11-2	.	many	TRBJ2-7	CASSWGSGYEQYF	TGTGCCAGCAGCTGGGGATCAGGCTACGAGCAGTACTTC
TRBV20-1	.	.	TRBJ2-1	CSARVEGPYNEQFF	TGCAGTGCTAGAGTTGAGGGGCCGTACAATGAGCAGTTCTTC
TRBV12-3/TRBV12-4	TRBD1	few	TRBJ2-3	CASSRTGETDTQYF	TGTGCCAGCAGCCGGACAGGGGAGACAGATACGCAGTATTTT
TRBV2	TRBD1	few	TRBJ2-4	CASSANRGLVNIQYF	TGTGCCAGCAGCGCCAACAGGGGGTTGGTAAACATTCAGTACTTC
TRBV21-1	.	.	TRBJ2-3	CASSKARGGSGDTQYF	TGTGCCAGCAGCAAAGCCCGCGGGGGTTCGGGTGATACGCAGTATTTT
TRBV11-2	.	few	TRBJ2-7	CASSRTAPEQYF	TGTGCCAGCAGCCGGACAGCTCCCGAGCAGTACTTC
TRBV6-1	.	few	TRBJ2-3	CASSERPSTDTQYF	TGTGCCAGCAGTGAACGACCTAGCACAGATACGCAGTATTTT
TRBV4-1	.	few	TRBJ2-3	CASSQVDREGTDTQYF	TGCGCCAGCAGCCAAGTAGACAGGGAGGGCACAGATACGCAGTATTTT
TRBV5-6	TRBD1	few	TRBJ2-7	CASTLRQGSYEQYF	TGTGCCAGCACCCTCCGACAGGGCTCCTACGAGCAGTACTTC
TRBV29-1	TRBD2	.	TRBJ2-3	CSVVMRLAGGPDTQYF	TGCAGCGTTGTTATGAGACTAGCGGGGGGGCCGGATACGCAGTATTTT
TRBV7-2	.	.	TRBJ1-3	CASSPMGGNTIYF	TGTGCCAGCAGCCCGATGGGGGGAAACACCATATATTTT
TRBV9	TRBD1	.	TRBJ2-3	CASSDRDRVTDTQYF	TGTGCCAGCAGCGACCGGGACAGGGTGACAGATACGCAGTATTTT
TRBV5-1	TRBD1	few	TRBJ2-7	CASSPSGTGSYEQYF	TGCGCCAGCAGTCCCTCGGGGACAGGGTCCTACGAGCAGTACTTC
TRBV5-1	.	.	TRBJ2-2	CASSFTGITGELFF	TGCGCCAGCAGCTTCACAGGGATCACCGGGGAGCTGTTTTTT
TRBV6-5	.	few	TRBJ2-6	CASSYSAAGANVLTF	TGTGCCAGCAGTTACTCGGCTGCTGGGGCCAACGTCCTGACTTTC
TRBV5-6	TRBD2	.	TRBJ2-3	CASSLFHLAGNTDTQYF	TGTGCCAGCAGCTTGTTTCATCTAGCGGGGAACACAGATACGCAGTATTTT
TRBV10-1	.	few	TRBJ2-1	CASSDRRGFGYNEQFF	TGCGCCAGCAGTGACCGGCGAGGGTTTGGCTACAATGAGCAGTTCTTC
TRBV29-1	.	.	TRBJ2-3	CSGQENTDTQYF	TGCAGCGGACAGGAGAACACAGATACGCAGTATTTT
TRBV9	TRBD1	.	TRBJ2-5	CASSPGTGGVQETQYF	TGTGCCAGCAGCCCCGGGACAGGTGGGGTCCAAGAGACCCAGTACTTC
TRBV2	.	few	TRBJ2-1	CASSEISRSSYNEQFF	TGTGCCAGCAGTGAAATTTCTAGAAGCTCCTACAATGAGCAGTTCTTC
TRBV12-3/TRBV12-4	TRBD2	.	TRBJ2-5	CASSHYSGGKETQYF	TGTGCCAGCAGTCACTATAGCGGGGGGAAAGAGACCCAGTACTTC
TRBV12-3/TRBV12-4	.	.	TRBJ2-7	CASSSGPGVQYF	TGTGCCAGCAGCTCCGGACCCGGGGTACAGTACTTC